This paragraph covers one T cell receptor (beta chain) sequence. Authors' analysis steps: How many nucleated cells were present was estimated from reference gene primer amplification. Sequencing used immunoSEQ multiplex PCR; TCRdb keeps in-frame clones, though not all of them. That table is the source of V, J and clone size, and D and trimming were worked out from the DNA. The repertoire holds about 480,000 clones, about 91% seen once, with roughly 12% in the top ten. The data derive from a study of blood T cell repertoires in COVID-19. Study in general: Acute-phase and convalescent COVID-19 samples originated in the United States, Italy and Spain.

Input material: peripheral blood. The TCR sequence derives from a woman aged 50 to 60 with COVID-19, enrolled during active disease.

The CDR3 DNA sequence: TGTGCCATCAGGGAGCCGGGACAGGGCGGCGAGCAGTACTTC. Amino acids: CAIREPGQGGEQYF. The chain couples TRBV10-3 to TRBJ2-7; 9 bases line up with TRBD1. The CDR3 consists of 14 residues. V lost 6 bases to trimming and J lost 6 bases; unmatched junction nucleotides: 9. Germline V gives CDR1 ENHRY, CDR2 SYGVKD.